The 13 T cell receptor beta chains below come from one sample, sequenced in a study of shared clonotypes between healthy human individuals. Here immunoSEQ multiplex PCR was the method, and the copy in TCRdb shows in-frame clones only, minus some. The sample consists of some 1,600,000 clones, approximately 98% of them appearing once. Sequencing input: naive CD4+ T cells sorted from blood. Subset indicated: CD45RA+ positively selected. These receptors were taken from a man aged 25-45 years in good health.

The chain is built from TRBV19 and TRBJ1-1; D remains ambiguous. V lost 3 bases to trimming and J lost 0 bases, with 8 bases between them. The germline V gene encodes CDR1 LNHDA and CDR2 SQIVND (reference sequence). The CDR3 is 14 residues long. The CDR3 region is CASSIRALNTEAFF. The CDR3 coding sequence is TGTGCCAGTAGTATTCGGGCCTTGAACACTGAAGCTTTCTTT. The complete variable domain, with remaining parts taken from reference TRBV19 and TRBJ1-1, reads DGGITQSPKYLFRKEGQNVTLSCEQNLNHDAMYWYRQDPGQGLRLIYYSQIVNDFQKGDIAEGYSVSREKKESFPLTVTSAQKNPTAFYLCASSIRALNTEAFFGQGTRLTVV.

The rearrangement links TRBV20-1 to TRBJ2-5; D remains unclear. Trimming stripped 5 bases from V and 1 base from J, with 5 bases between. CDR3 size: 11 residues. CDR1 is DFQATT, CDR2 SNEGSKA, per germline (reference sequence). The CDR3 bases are TGCAGTGCTCATGGCCAAGAGACCCAGTACTTC. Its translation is CSAHGQETQYF.

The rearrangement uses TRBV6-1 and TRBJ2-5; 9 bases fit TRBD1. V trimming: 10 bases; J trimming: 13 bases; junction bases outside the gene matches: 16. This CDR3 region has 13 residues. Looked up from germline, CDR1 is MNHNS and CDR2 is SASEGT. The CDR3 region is CAINPLLTGQGYF. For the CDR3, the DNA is TGTGCCATCAATCCCCTCCTAACGGGACAGGGGTACTTC.

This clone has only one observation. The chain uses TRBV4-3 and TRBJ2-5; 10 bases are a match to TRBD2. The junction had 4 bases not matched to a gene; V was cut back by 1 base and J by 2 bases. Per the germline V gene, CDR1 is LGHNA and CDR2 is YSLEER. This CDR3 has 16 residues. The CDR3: CASSQGTSGPQETQYF. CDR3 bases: TGCGCCAGCAGCCAAGGGACTAGCGGACCGCAAGAGACCCAGTACTTC.

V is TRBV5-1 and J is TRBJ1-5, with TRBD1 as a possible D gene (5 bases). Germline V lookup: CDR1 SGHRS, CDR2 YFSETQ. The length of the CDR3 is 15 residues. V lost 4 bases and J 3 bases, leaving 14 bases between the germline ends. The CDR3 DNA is TGCGCCAGCAGCAGGACTCCGGGACCCAATCAGCCCCAGCATTTT. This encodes CASSRTPGPNQPQHF.

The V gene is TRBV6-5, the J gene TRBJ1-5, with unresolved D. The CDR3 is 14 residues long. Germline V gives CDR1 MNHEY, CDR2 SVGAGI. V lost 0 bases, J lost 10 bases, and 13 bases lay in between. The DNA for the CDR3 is TGTGCCAGCAGTTACTCTCTGGCAGGACGTCCCCAGCATTTT. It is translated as CASSYSLAGRPQHF.

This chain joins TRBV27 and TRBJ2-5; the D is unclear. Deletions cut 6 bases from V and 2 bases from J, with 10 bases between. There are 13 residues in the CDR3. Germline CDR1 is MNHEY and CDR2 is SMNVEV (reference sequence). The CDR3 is CASSFAYQETQYF. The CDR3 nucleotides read TGTGCCAGCAGCTTTGCCTATCAAGAGACCCAGTACTTC.

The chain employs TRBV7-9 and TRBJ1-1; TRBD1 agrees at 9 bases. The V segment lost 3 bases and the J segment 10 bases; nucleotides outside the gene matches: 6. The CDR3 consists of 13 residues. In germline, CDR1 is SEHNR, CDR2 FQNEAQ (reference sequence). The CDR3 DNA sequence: TGTGCCAGCAGCTTCCCCGGGACAGGGTTAGCTTTCTTT. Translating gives CASSFPGTGLAFF.

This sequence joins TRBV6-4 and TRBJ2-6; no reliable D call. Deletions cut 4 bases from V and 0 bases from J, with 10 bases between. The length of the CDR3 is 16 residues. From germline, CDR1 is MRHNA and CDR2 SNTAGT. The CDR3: CASSAAANSGANVLTF. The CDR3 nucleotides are TGTGCCAGCAGTGCGGCGGCAAACTCTGGGGCCAACGTCCTGACTTTC.

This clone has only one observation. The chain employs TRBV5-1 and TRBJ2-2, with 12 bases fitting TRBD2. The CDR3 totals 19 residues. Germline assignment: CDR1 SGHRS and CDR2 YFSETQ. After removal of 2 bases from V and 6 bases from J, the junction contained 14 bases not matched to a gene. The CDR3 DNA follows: TGCGCCAGCAGCTTCTTAAATGTACTAGCGGGAGGTTTCCCCGGGGAGCTGTTTTTT. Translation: CASSFLNVLAGGFPGELFF.

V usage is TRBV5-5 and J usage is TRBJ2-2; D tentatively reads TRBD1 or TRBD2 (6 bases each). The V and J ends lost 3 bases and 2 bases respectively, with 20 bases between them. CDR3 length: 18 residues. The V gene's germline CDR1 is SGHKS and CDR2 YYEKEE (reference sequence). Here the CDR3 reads CASSSGLLGTSNTGELFF. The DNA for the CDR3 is TGTGCCAGCAGCTCGGGACTTCTTGGGACATCTAACACCGGGGAGCTGTTTTTT.

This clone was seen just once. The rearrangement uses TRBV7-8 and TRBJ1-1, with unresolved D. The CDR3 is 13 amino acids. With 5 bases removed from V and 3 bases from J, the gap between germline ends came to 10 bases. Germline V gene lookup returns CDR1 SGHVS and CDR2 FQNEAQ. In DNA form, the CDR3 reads TGTGCCAGCAGCCCCTATATGGACACTGAAGCTTTCTTT. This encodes CASSPYMDTEAFF.

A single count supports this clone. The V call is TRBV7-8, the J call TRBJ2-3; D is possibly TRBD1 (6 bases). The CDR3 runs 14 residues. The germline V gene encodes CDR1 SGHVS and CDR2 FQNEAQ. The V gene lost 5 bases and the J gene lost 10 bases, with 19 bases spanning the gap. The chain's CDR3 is CASSPGQFFDPQYF. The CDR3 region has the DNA TGTGCCAGCAGCCCCGGACAGTTTTTTGATCCGCAGTATTTT.